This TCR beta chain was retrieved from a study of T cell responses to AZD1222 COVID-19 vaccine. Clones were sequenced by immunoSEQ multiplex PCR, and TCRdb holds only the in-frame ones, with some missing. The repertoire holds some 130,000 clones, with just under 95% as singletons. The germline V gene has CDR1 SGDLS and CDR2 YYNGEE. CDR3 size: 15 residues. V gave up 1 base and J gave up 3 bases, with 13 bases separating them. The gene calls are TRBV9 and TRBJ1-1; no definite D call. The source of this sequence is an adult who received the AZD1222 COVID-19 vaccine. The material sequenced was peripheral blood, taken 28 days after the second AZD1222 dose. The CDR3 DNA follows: TGTGCCAGCAGCGTAATATACGGAACCGACACTGAAGCTTTCTTT. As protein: CASSVIYGTDTEAFF.